This is a list of T cell receptor beta chains from one sample in a study of OX40 agonist ivuxolimab in advanced cancers. Here immunoSEQ multiplex PCR was the method, and the copy in TCRdb shows in-frame clones only, minus some. The sample consists of some 80,000 clones, approximately 90% of them appearing once. Sequenced material: CD4+ or CD8+ T cells sorted from blood, taken in a trial of the OX40 agonist ivuxolimab. These receptors were collected from an adult with an advanced solid tumor such as melanoma, head and neck, liver or kidney cancer. Both conserved end residues are part of each CDR3. A D gene is named only where the DNA matches it firmly. Some rows have no size entry. The others give once, few or many, or a class for an expanded clone.

J gene: TRBJ2-1; V gene: TRBV15; clone size: once; D gene: TRBD2; CDR3 DNA: TGTGCCACCTCCACCCCGGGACTAGCGGGAGGAAGCGAGCAGTTCTTC; CDR3 protein: CATSTPGLAGGSEQFF
J gene: TRBJ2-1; V gene: TRBV7-8; clone size: .; D gene: .; CDR3 DNA: TGTGCCTCCAGTTTATCCTACAATGAGCAGTTCTTC; CDR3 protein: CASSLSYNEQFF
J gene: TRBJ1-2; V gene: TRBV5-1; clone size: .; D gene: .; CDR3 DNA: TGCGCCAGCAGCCCTCAGACAGGCTATGGCTACACCTTC; CDR3 protein: CASSPQTGYGYTF
J gene: TRBJ2-7; V gene: TRBV18; clone size: .; D gene: TRBD2; CDR3 DNA: TGTGCCAGCTCACCCCCTCGAGTCGGGCGGGGGGTCTACGAGCAGTACTTC; CDR3 protein: CASSPPRVGRGVYEQYF
J gene: TRBJ2-5; V gene: TRBV7-9; clone size: .; D gene: .; CDR3 DNA: TGTGCCAGCAGCGTTATGGGCGGGACAGAAGAGACCCAGTACTTC; CDR3 protein: CASSVMGGTEETQYF
J gene: TRBJ2-6; V gene: TRBV29-1; clone size: .; D gene: TRBD1; CDR3 DNA: TGCAGCGTTGGGGACAGGGCTGGGGCCAACGTCCTGACTTTC; CDR3 protein: CSVGDRAGANVLTF
J gene: TRBJ1-5; V gene: TRBV12-2; clone size: .; D gene: .; CDR3 DNA: TGTGCAAGTCGCTTAGTAAGGCCGGGACCCAGAAGGCAGCCCCAGCATTTT; CDR3 protein: CASRLVRPGPRRQPQHF
J gene: TRBJ1-1; V gene: TRBV5-5; clone size: .; D gene: .; CDR3 DNA: TGTGCCAGCAGCTTGGTCGTGGTAAACACTGAAGCTTTCTTT; CDR3 protein: CASSLVVVNTEAFF
J gene: TRBJ2-1; V gene: TRBV19; clone size: .; D gene: .; CDR3 DNA: TGTGCCAGTAGTTTCATGTACAATGAGCAGTTCTTC; CDR3 protein: CASSFMYNEQFF
J gene: TRBJ1-2; V gene: TRBV28; clone size: few; D gene: .; CDR3 DNA: TGTGCCAGCAGCCAGCCGGTTAACTATGGCTACACCTTC; CDR3 protein: CASSQPVNYGYTF
J gene: TRBJ1-3; V gene: TRBV30; clone size: .; D gene: .; CDR3 DNA: TGTGCCTGGAGTGTATTGGGGAAAACTGGAAACACCATATATTTT; CDR3 protein: CAWSVLGKTGNTIYF
J gene: TRBJ1-3; V gene: TRBV28; clone size: .; D gene: .; CDR3 DNA: TGTGCCAGCAGTTTGAGCGGTGGAAACACCATATATTTT; CDR3 protein: CASSLSGGNTIYF
J gene: TRBJ1-1; V gene: TRBV7-9; clone size: .; D gene: TRBD1; CDR3 DNA: TGTGCCAGCAGCCGAATGACAGGGTTAGACGCTGAAGCTTTCTTT; CDR3 protein: CASSRMTGLDAEAFF
J gene: TRBJ1-2; V gene: TRBV7-2; clone size: .; D gene: .; CDR3 DNA: TGTGCCAGCAGCCCTGGAGTTTATGGCTACACCTTC; CDR3 protein: CASSPGVYGYTF
J gene: TRBJ2-1; V gene: TRBV7-9; clone size: once; D gene: TRBD2; CDR3 DNA: TGTGCCAGCAGGCCGGGACTAGCGAACAATGAGCAGTTCTTC; CDR3 protein: CASRPGLANNEQFF
J gene: TRBJ1-2; V gene: TRBV30; clone size: few; D gene: .; CDR3 DNA: TGTGCCTGGACCCCGAGGCCCTCCAACGGCTACACCTTC; CDR3 protein: CAWTPRPSNGYTF
J gene: TRBJ1-1; V gene: TRBV5-1; clone size: .; D gene: .; CDR3 DNA: TGCGCCAGCAGCTGGGGAGGGTTTGCATCCACTGAAGCTTTCTTT; CDR3 protein: CASSWGGFASTEAFF
J gene: TRBJ2-3; V gene: TRBV2; clone size: .; D gene: TRBD2; CDR3 DNA: TGTGCCAGCAGTGGAGCGCGGGGGAGCACAGATACGCAGTATTTT; CDR3 protein: CASSGARGSTDTQYF
J gene: TRBJ2-1; V gene: TRBV6-1; clone size: .; D gene: .; CDR3 DNA: TGTGCCAGCAGGAACGTCATAGCGGTCGACAATGAGCAGTTCTTC; CDR3 protein: CASRNVIAVDNEQFF
J gene: TRBJ1-2; V gene: TRBV30; clone size: .; D gene: TRBD1; CDR3 DNA: TGTGCCTGGTCCTTCGGGACAGCCATACGTAACTATGGCTACACCTTC; CDR3 protein: CAWSFGTAIRNYGYTF
J gene: TRBJ1-2; V gene: TRBV5-1; clone size: .; D gene: .; CDR3 DNA: TGCGCCAGCAGCCCGAGTTTGGTTGGCTACACCTTC; CDR3 protein: CASSPSLVGYTF
J gene: TRBJ1-5; V gene: TRBV2; clone size: .; D gene: TRBD1; CDR3 DNA: TGTGCCAGCAGCAGCTTAGACAGGGGGGAACAGCCCCAGCATTTT; CDR3 protein: CASSSLDRGEQPQHF